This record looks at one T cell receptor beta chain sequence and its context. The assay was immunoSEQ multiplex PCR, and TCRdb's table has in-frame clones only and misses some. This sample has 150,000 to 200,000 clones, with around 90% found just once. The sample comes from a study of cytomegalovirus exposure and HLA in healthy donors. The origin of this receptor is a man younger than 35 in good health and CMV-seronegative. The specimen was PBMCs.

The CDR3: CASSIDRVTEKLFF. CDR3 DNA sequence: TGCGCCAGCAGCATCGACAGGGTGACTGAAAAACTGTTTTTT. The V and J genes are TRBV5-1 and TRBJ1-4; 7 positions agree with TRBD1. The ends lost 4 bases at V and 7 bases at J; junction bases unmatched: 7. Germline CDR1 and CDR2: SGHRS and YFSETQ. The CDR3 has 14 amino acids.